This T cell receptor (beta chain) was recovered during a study of T cell responses to AZD1222 COVID-19 vaccine. General observations from the study: Recipients of two AZD1222 doses showed rising Spike-specific TCR breadth and depth. White British ancestry dominated among donors, who included more females, and clonal diversity was possibly underestimated. Just a handful of AZD1222 recipients were seropositive at baseline. Repertoire sampling occurred only after the peak T cell response.

The protocol was immunoSEQ multiplex PCR, while the TCRdb copy is restricted to in-frame clones and leaves out a portion. Of 110,000 to 150,000 clones detected, around 91% appear once; the ten largest clones hold around 5%. CDR3 length: 13 amino acids. Trimming took 6 bases from V and 1 from J, leaving 9 bases between them. Per the germline V gene, CDR1 is LNHDA and CDR2 is SQIVND (reference sequence). As to this clone: Its specificity is not known.

The clonotype comes from an adult in good health. The chain has TRBV19 and TRBJ1-1, with D possibly matching TRBD1 (6 bases). Sequences were derived from peripheral blood, sampled on day 0 of AZD1222 vaccination. This CDR3 reads CASRKQGNTEAFF. CDR3 in DNA: TGTGCCAGTAGGAAACAGGGGAACACTGAAGCTTTCTTT.